A single sample is the source of the 24 T cell receptor beta chains below, sequenced in a study of blood T cell repertoires in COVID-19. Clones were sequenced by immunoSEQ multiplex PCR, and TCRdb holds only the in-frame ones, with some missing. The table has 52,000 or so clones, under 90% seen once. Material: peripheral blood. These receptor sequences come from a man aged 50 to 60 with acute or convalescent COVID-19.

The chain couples TRBV13 to TRBJ2-7, with D perhaps TRBD1 (6 bases). Germline CDR1 is PRHDT and CDR2 is FYEKMQ (reference sequence). The CDR3 totals 16 residues. The germline V and J ends were trimmed by 5 bases and 3 bases, with 20 bases remaining between them. Here the CDR3 reads CASSIRVRDTLYEQYF. CDR3 nucleotides: TGTGCCAGCAGCATCCGAGTCCGGGACACCCTCTACGAGCAGTACTTC.

This clone showed up just once. This sequence joins TRBV9 and TRBJ2-7, with 9 nucleotides matching TRBD1. Germline lookup yields CDR1 SGDLS and CDR2 YYNGEE. V lost 0 bases, J lost 3 bases, and 1 base stayed unmatched. The CDR3 extends over 14 amino acids. CDR3 in DNA: TGTGCCAGCAGCGTAGGGGGACAGGGCTACGAGCAGTACTTC. It is translated as CASSVGGQGYEQYF. Based on the CDR3 plus reference TRBV9 and TRBJ2-7, the full variable domain is DSGVTQTPKHLITATGQRVTLRCSPRSGDLSVYWYQQSLDQGLQFLIQYYNGEERAKGNILERFSAQQFPDLHSELNLSSLELGDSALYFCASSVGGQGYEQYFGPGTRLTVT.

The gene calls are TRBV2 and TRBJ2-7; 8 bases match TRBD1. CDR3 size: 14 residues. The V and J ends lost 5 bases and 5 bases, in that order; junction bases with no gene match: 8. Germline lookup yields CDR1 SNHLY and CDR2 FYNNEI. CDR3 region: CASSQTGAANEQYF. The CDR3 coding sequence is TGTGCCAGCAGTCAGACAGGGGCGGCGAACGAGCAGTACTTC.

This clone was found a few times. The V gene is TRBV11-2, the J gene TRBJ1-6; the match to TRBD1 covers 7 bases. Per germline, CDR1 SGHAT and CDR2 FQNNGV. Unmatched junction bases numbered 10, after V lost 5 bases and J lost 9 bases. The CDR3 runs to 15 residues. In DNA form, the CDR3 reads TGTGCCAGCAGCACCCTGACAGGGAAGAGTTCACCCCTCCACTTT. Its protein product is CASSTLTGKSSPLHF.

The J gene is TRBJ2-7, the V gene TRBV18; perhaps TRBD2 as D (5 bases). Germline assignment: CDR1 KGHSH and CDR2 LQKENI. Trimming cost V 4 bases and J 6 bases, with 13 bases left between them. This CDR3 contains 13 residues. The chain's CDR3 is CASSLQRDGEQYF. The CDR3 coding sequence is TGTGCCAGCTCACTCCAGAGGGATGGCGAGCAGTACTTC. Filled out from reference TRBV18 and TRBJ2-7, the complete variable domain reads NAGVMQNPRHLVRRRGQEARLRCSPMKGHSHVYWYRQLPEEGLKFMVYLQKENIIDESGMPKERFSAEFPKEGPSILRIQQVVRGDSAAYFCASSLQRDGEQYFGPGTRLTVT.

The chain recombines TRBV10-2 with TRBJ2-7; TRBD2 agrees at 9 bases. CDR3 size: 16 residues. Germline CDR1 WSHSY, CDR2 SAAADI. The V segment lost 2 bases and the J segment 2 bases; nucleotides outside the gene matches: 7. DNA of the CDR3: TGCGCCAGCAGTGAGAGGGAGACTAGCGGAGCCTACGAGCAGTACTTC. Translated, it gives CASSERETSGAYEQYF.

With regard to this clone: Additional DNA sequences in this sample encode the identical CDR3. The chain recombines TRBV5-5 with TRBJ2-7; TRBD1 agrees at 7 bases. The CDR3 loop spans 14 amino acids. Germline CDR1 is SGHKS and CDR2 is YYEKEE (reference sequence). With V trimmed by 4 bases and J by 3 bases, 7 bases remained unmatched. Here the CDR3 DNA reads TGTGCCAGCAGCGCCGGACAGGCCAACTACGAGCAGTACTTC. Translated: CASSAGQANYEQYF.

J is TRBJ2-7 and V is TRBV7-2, with D maybe TRBD1 (6 bases). CDR1 SGHTA and CDR2 FQGNSA come from the germline V gene. The CDR3 has 15 amino acids. V was trimmed by 1 base and J by 1 base, leaving 11 bases between them. The CDR3 loop reads CASSLEGGRSYEQYF. The CDR3 nucleotides read TGTGCCAGCAGCTTAGAAGGGGGTAGATCCTACGAGCAGTACTTC.

The V gene is TRBV7-3, the J gene TRBJ2-5; 7 nucleotides align to TRBD2. The CDR3 sequence is 14 residues long. V lost 4 bases and J lost 2; bases outside the gene matches: 4. CDR1 is SGHTA, CDR2 FQGTGA, per germline. The CDR3 DNA follows: TGTGCCAGCAGCTCCATGGGGGGGCAAGAGACCCAGTACTTC. It specifies CASSSMGGQETQYF.

The chain combines TRBV9 with TRBJ1-2; 7 nucleotides align to TRBD1. After removal of 3 bases from V and 2 bases from J, the junction contained 4 bases not matched to a gene. This CDR3 is built from 14 residues. The V gene's germline CDR1 is SGDLS and CDR2 YYNGEE. CDR3 loop: CASSETGKNYGYTF. The DNA of the CDR3 is TGTGCCAGCAGCGAGACAGGGAAGAACTATGGCTACACCTTC.

V usage is TRBV15 and J usage is TRBJ2-1, with D uncertain. CDR1 LNHNV and CDR2 YYDKDF come from the germline V gene (reference sequence). The CDR3 totals 11 residues. The V end was cut by 3 bases, the J end by 6 bases, with 3 bases between. The CDR3 region is CATSSLNEQFF. The CDR3, as DNA: TGTGCCACCAGCAGCCTCAATGAGCAGTTCTTC.

The chain combines TRBV28 with TRBJ2-7; 7 nucleotides match TRBD2. CDR1 and CDR2 (germline): MDHEN, SYDVKM. The CDR3 sequence is 14 residues long. Trimming at V came to 2 bases and at J to 1 base, leaving 2 bases not matched to a gene. Here the CDR3 reads CASSLAGESYEQYF. CDR3 sequence (DNA): TGTGCCAGCAGTTTAGCGGGAGAGTCCTACGAGCAGTACTTC. The entire variable domain, with the rest obtained from reference TRBV28 and TRBJ2-7, is as follows: DVKVTQSSRYLVKRTGEKVFLECVQDMDHENMFWYRQDPGLGLRLIYFSYDVKMKEKGDIPEGYSVSREKKERFSLILESASTNQTSMYLCASSLAGESYEQYFGPGTRLTVT.

The rearrangement links TRBV5-6 to TRBJ2-7, with a tentative D call TRBD1 (6 bases). Trimming left V 0 bases short and J 2 bases short, with 12 bases between. Germline V gene data show CDR1 as SGHDT and CDR2 as YYEEEE. The CDR3 totals 15 residues. This CDR3 is CASSLDQGLAYEQYF. The CDR3 DNA reads TGTGCCAGCAGCTTGGATCAGGGGCTCGCCTACGAGCAGTACTTC.

This clone was seen only once. The gene calls are TRBV4-2 and TRBJ2-7; 12 bases are shared with TRBD1. CDR1 is LGHNA and CDR2 is YNFKEQ in the germline V gene. The CDR3 runs to 15 residues. Trimming cost V 4 bases and J 4 bases; bases outside gene matches: 5. The DNA of the CDR3 is TGTGCCAGCAGCCCCGGGACAGGGGGCTGGTACGAGCAGTACTTC. This sequence encodes CASSPGTGGWYEQYF.

This sequence joins TRBV4-2 and TRBJ1-1; the match to TRBD1 covers 10 bases. V lost 0 bases, J lost 7 bases, and 2 bases stayed unmatched. There are 14 residues in the CDR3. Germline V gene data show CDR1 as LGHNA and CDR2 as YNFKEQ. Here the CDR3 reads CASSQERTGGEAFF. CDR3 in DNA: TGTGCCAGCAGCCAAGAGAGGACAGGGGGTGAAGCTTTCTTT.

The rearrangement links TRBV6-5 to TRBJ1-1; tentatively, D is TRBD1 (5 bases). Germline CDR1 is MNHEY and CDR2 is SVGAGI. The CDR3 is made up of 13 amino acids. Trimming cost V 5 bases and J 3 bases, with 10 bases left between them. In DNA, the CDR3 is TGTGCCAGCAGTACTCAAGGGGACACTGAAGCTTTCTTT. Its translation is CASSTQGDTEAFF.

V gene TRBV19 combines with J gene TRBJ1-5; D unresolved. Germline V CDR1 and CDR2: LNHDA, SQIVND (reference sequence). CDR3 length: 13 amino acids. The germline V and J ends were trimmed by 8 bases and 5 bases, with 13 bases remaining between them. DNA of the CDR3: TGTGCCAGTCGGGAGTGGGGTGATCAGCCCCAGCATTTT. This sequence encodes CASREWGDQPQHF.

This chain connects TRBV28 to TRBJ2-3, with a possible D match to TRBD2 (6 bases). Trimming removed 5 bases at V and 0 bases at J, with 18 bases between. Looked up from germline, CDR1 is MDHEN and CDR2 is SYDVKM. The CDR3 totals 17 residues. The CDR3 sequence is CASSQNTGLSSTDTQYF. CDR3 bases: TGTGCCAGCAGTCAAAATACGGGACTTTCTAGCACAGATACGCAGTATTTT.

The gene calls are TRBV12-5 and TRBJ2-3, with 7 bases lining up with TRBD1. The CDR3 covers 14 residues. Germline CDR1 and CDR2: LGHNT and FRNRAP. Trimming took 5 bases from V and 0 from J; bases not matched to a gene: 2. Written as DNA, the CDR3 is TGTGCTAGTGGTCCGGACAGGAGCACAGATACGCAGTATTTT. It codes for CASGPDRSTDTQYF.

The table lists this clone with a few counts. CDR3 coding DNA: TGTGCCTGGAGATCAGGGGGCAATCAGCCCCAGCATTTT. Its translation: CAWRSGGNQPQHF. V usage is TRBV30 and J usage is TRBJ1-5; D possibly corresponds to TRBD1 (6 bases). Per the germline V gene, CDR1 is GTSNPN and CDR2 is SVGIG (reference sequence). V lost 3 bases, J lost 2 bases, and 8 bases lay in between. The CDR3 has 13 residues. Using reference TRBV30 and TRBJ1-5 for the parts outside the CDR3, the full variable domain is SQTIHQWPATLVQPVGSPLSLECTVEGTSNPNLYWYRQAAGRGLQLLFYSVGIGQISSEVPQNLSASRPQDRQFILSSKKLLLSDSGFYLCAWRSGGNQPQHFGDGTRLSIL.

This chain links TRBV5-1 with TRBJ2-5; 9 bases align to TRBD1. With 6 bases clipped from V and 2 bases from J, the junction kept 2 bases outside the gene matches. Germline V gives CDR1 SGHRS, CDR2 YFSETQ. The CDR3 extends over 13 amino acids. The CDR3 protein is CASKTGGQETQYF. Written as DNA, the CDR3 is TGCGCCAGCAAGACAGGGGGACAAGAGACCCAGTACTTC.

This clone has just a few counts. The chain is built from TRBV27 and TRBJ2-2; D possibly corresponds to TRBD1 (6 bases). Between the trimmed V and J ends, which lost 4 bases and 0 bases, there was a span of 9 bases. The CDR3 length is 15 residues. The germline gives CDR1 MNHEY, CDR2 SMNVEV (reference sequence). The CDR3 bases are TGTGCCAGCAGTTCAGGGGTAACGAACACCGGGGAGCTGTTTTTT. It translates to CASSSGVTNTGELFF.

This sequence joins TRBV3-1 (or the pseudogene TRBV3-2) and TRBJ2-3; weak D call: TRBD2 (6 bases). The V gene lost 2 bases and the J gene lost 4 bases, with 10 bases spanning the gap. The germline CDR1 and CDR2 sequences are LGHDT and YNNKEL (reference sequence). The CDR3 contains 14 residues. As DNA, the CDR3 is TGTGCCAGCAGCCAATCTTGGGGGGCAGATACGCAGTATTTT. Translation gives CASSQSWGADTQYF.

The V call is TRBV5-1, the J call TRBJ2-7; the D gene is possibly TRBD1 (6 bases). The CDR3 sequence is 15 residues long. V was pared by 8 bases and J by 3 bases, with 21 bases between. Germline V CDR1 and CDR2: SGHRS, YFSETQ. This CDR3 reads CASSVDAGVYYEQYF. In nucleotides, the CDR3 is TGCGCCAGTTCGGTCGACGCAGGGGTTTACTACGAGCAGTACTTC.